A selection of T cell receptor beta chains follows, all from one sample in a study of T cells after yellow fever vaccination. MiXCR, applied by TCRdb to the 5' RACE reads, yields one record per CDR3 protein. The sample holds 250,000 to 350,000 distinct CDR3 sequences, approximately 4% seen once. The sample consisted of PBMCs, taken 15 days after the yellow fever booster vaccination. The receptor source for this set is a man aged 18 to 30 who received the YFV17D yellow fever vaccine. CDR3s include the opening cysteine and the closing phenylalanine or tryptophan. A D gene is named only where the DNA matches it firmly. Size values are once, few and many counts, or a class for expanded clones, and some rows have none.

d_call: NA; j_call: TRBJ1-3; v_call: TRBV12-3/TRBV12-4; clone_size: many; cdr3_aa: CASSLGAASGNTIYF; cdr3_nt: TGTGCCAGCAGTTTAGGCGCAGCCTCTGGAAACACCATATATTTT
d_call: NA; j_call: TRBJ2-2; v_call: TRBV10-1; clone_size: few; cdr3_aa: CASSVGGRKTGELFF; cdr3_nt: TGCGCCAGCAGTGTGGGGGGCCGTAAGACCGGGGAGCTGTTTTTT
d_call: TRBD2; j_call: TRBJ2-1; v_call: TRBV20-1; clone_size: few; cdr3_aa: CSARDPTLAGGYEQFF; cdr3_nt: TGCAGTGCTAGAGACCCCACTCTAGCGGGGGGCTATGAGCAGTTCTTC
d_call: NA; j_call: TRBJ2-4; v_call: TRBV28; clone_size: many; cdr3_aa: CASSFQPMPKNIQYF; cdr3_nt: TGTGCCAGCAGTTTCCAACCCATGCCCAAAAACATTCAGTACTTC
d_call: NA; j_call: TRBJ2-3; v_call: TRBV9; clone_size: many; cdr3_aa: CASSVAADTQYF; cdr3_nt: TGTGCCAGCAGCGTAGCCGCAGATACGCAGTATTTT
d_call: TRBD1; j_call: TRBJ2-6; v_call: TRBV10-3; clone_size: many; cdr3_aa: CAISGTGGSGANVLTF; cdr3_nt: TGTGCCATCAGCGGGACAGGGGGATCTGGGGCCAACGTCCTGACTTTC
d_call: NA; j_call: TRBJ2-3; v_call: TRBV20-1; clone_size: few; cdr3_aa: CSAAGSGTDTQYF; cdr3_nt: TGCAGTGCGGCAGGGTCAGGGACAGATACGCAGTATTTT
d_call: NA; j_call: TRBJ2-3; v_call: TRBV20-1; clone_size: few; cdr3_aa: CSALIPGGLLPTDTQYF; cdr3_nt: TGCAGTGCTCTTATCCCGGGGGGCTTACTACCCACAGATACGCAGTATTTT
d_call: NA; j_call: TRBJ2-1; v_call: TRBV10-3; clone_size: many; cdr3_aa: CAIRRDFLEGDEQFF; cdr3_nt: TGTGCCATCAGAAGGGACTTCCTTGAGGGAGATGAGCAGTTCTTC
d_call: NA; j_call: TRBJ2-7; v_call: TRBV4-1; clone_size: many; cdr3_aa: CASSQKALTYEQYF; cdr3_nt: TGCGCCAGCAGCCAAAAAGCGTTAACCTACGAGCAGTACTTC
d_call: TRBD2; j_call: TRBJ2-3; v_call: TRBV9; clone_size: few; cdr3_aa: CASSPVGGGTYTQYF; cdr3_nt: TGTGCCAGCAGCCCGGTGGGCGGGGGGACCTATACGCAGTATTTT
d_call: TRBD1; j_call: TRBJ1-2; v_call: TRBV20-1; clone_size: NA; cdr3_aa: CSAGGTDFNYGYTF; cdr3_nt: TGCAGTGCTGGGGGGACAGATTTTAACTATGGCTACACCTTC
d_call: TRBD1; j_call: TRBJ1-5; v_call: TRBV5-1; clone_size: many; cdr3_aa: CASSLVPGGIHSNQPQHF; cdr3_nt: TGCGCCAGCAGCTTGGTGCCAGGGGGGATTCATAGCAATCAGCCCCAGCATTTT
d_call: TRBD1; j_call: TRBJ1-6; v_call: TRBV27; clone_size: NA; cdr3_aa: CASGQGAFSNSPLHF; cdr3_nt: TGTGCCAGTGGACAGGGGGCTTTTTCTAATTCACCCCTCCACTTT
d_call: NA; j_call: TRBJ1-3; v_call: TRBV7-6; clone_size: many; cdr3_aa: CASSTTEFSGNTIYF; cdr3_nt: TGTGCCAGCAGCACTACAGAATTCTCTGGAAACACCATATATTTT
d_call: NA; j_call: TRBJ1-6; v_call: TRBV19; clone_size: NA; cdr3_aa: CASSLGFGSPLHF; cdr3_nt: TGTGCCAGTAGTCTGGGGTTCGGTTCACCCCTCCACTTT
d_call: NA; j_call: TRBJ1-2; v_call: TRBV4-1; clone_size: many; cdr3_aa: CASQGNGYGYTF; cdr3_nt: TGCGCCAGCCAGGGGAACGGCTATGGCTACACCTTC
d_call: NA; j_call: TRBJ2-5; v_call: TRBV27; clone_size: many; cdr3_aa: CASSLSRTEETQYF; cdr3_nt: TGTGCCAGCAGTTTATCGAGGACGGAAGAGACCCAGTACTTC
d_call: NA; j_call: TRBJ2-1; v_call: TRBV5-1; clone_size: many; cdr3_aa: CASSLVPEGDEQFF; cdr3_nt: TGCGCCAGCAGCTTGGTACCCGAGGGCGATGAGCAGTTCTTC
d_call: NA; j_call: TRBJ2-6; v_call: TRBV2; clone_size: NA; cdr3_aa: CAAQGSSGANVLTF; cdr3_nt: TGTGCCGCCCAAGGGAGTTCTGGGGCCAACGTCCTGACTTTC
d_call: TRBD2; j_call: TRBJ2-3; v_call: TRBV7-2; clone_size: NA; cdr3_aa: CASSLSSGGRTDTQYF; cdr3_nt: TGTGCCAGCAGCTTATCTAGCGGGGGGCGCACAGATACGCAGTATTTT
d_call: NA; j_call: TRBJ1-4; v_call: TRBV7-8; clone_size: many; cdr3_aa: CASRRRRGATNEKLFF; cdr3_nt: TGTGCCAGCAGGCGTAGGAGGGGTGCAACTAATGAAAAACTGTTTTTT
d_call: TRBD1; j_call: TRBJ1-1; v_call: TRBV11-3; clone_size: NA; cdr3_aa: CASSSNRGPNTEAFF; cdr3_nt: TGTGCCAGCAGCTCAAACAGGGGGCCTAACACTGAAGCTTTCTTT